The clone carrying this T cell receptor (beta chain) was counted a few times. Its antigen is not known. The CDR3 has 12 residues. In germline, CDR1 is MDHEN, CDR2 SYDVKM. J lost 3 bases, V lost 10 bases, and 6 bases had no gene match. The data are from a study of identical twins. General study results and limits: Insertions ran lower in abundant cord blood beta clonotypes, though not in memory repertoires. Beta out-of-frame sequences displayed a weaker excess of sharing between twins.

The authors used template switching to add a universal primer site and gave cDNA unique molecular identifiers. Using its own MiXCR run on the 5' RACE reads, TCRdb lists one record per CDR3 protein. The table lists under 450,000 distinct CDR3 sequences, less than 20% of them singletons. Every one of the donors was a healthy Caucasian. This clonotype originated in a man aged 50-60 years in good health. Sequences were obtained from naive T cells sorted from blood. V gene TRBV28 combines with J gene TRBJ2-7; TRBD1 matches at 7 bases. The DNA of the CDR3 is TGTGCCATACGGACAGGTGGCTACGAGCAGTACTTC. Translated: CAIRTGGYEQYF.